Below are 19 T cell receptor beta chains sequenced from a single sample in a study of T-cell reconstitution after alpha-beta-depleted transplantation in children. Unique molecular identifiers were incorporated when the TCRbeta library was constructed. TCRdb processed the PCR reads anew with MiXCR; each CDR3 protein has one entry. Of 700,000 or so distinct CDR3 sequences listed, less than 15% are singletons. Here the sequenced sample was PBMCs, taken before TCRalphabeta/CD19-depleted stem cell transplant. The source is a girl aged 2-10 years with congenital amegakaryocytic thrombocytopenia, due to receive a stem cell transplant.

This chain joins TRBV5-1 and TRBJ2-2; D unclear. The germline gives CDR1 SGHRS, CDR2 YFSETQ. The CDR3 is 15 amino acids. Trimming removed 4 bases from V and 3 bases from J, with 13 bases in between. The chain's CDR3 is CASSVAFLDTGELFF. The CDR3 nucleotides are TGCGCCAGCAGCGTAGCCTTCCTCGACACCGGGGAGCTGTTTTTT.

This clonotype was picked up a small number of times. The chain combines TRBV20-1 with TRBJ2-5; perhaps TRBD2 as D (6 bases). Germline CDR1 DFQATT, CDR2 SNEGSKA (reference sequence). The CDR3 contains 12 residues. Trimming pared 0 bases from V and 7 bases from J, leaving 9 bases between. The CDR3, as DNA: TGCAGTGCTAGAGATGGCGGGACGACCCAGTACTTC. Protein product: CSARDGGTTQYF.

This clonotype was picked up many times. This chain uses TRBV20-1 with TRBJ2-5; D is possibly TRBD2 (6 bases). V shed 7 bases and J shed 5 bases, with 14 bases lying between them. CDR1 DFQATT and CDR2 SNEGSKA come from the germline V gene (reference sequence). This CDR3 is 12 amino acids long. Here the CDR3 DNA reads TGCAGTGGCGGGAACGGCCGGGAGACCCAGTACTTC. Protein sequence: CSGGNGRETQYF.

This clonotype has more than one count but fewer than ten. The V gene is TRBV5-1, the J gene TRBJ2-2; TRBD1 is a possible D gene (5 bases). V lost 3 bases to trimming and J lost 0 bases, with 15 bases between them. CDR1 is SGHRS, CDR2 YFSETQ, per germline. This CDR3 is built from 17 residues. In DNA, the CDR3 is TGCGCCAGCAGCTCCGACGCAGGCAGGGCGAACACCGGGGAGCTGTTTTTT. As protein: CASSSDAGRANTGELFF. Complete variable domain (other parts from reference TRBV5-1 and TRBJ2-2): KAGVTQTPRYLIKTRGQQVTLSCSPISGHRSVSWYQQTPGQGLQFLFEYFSETQRNKGNFPGRFSGRQFSNSRSEMNVSTLELGDSALYLCASSSDAGRANTGELFFGEGSRLTVL.

This clonotype occurred many times. The CDR3 coding sequence is TGTGCCAGCAGCTCTAGCGGGAGGACCAACGAGCAGTACTTC. Its translation: CASSSSGRTNEQYF. The chain recombines TRBV27 with TRBJ2-7, with TRBD2 matching over 11 bases. Germline CDR1 MNHEY, CDR2 SMNVEV (reference sequence). This CDR3 spans 14 amino acids. With V trimmed by 6 bases and J by 5 bases, 6 bases remained unmatched.

The sample holds many counts of this clonotype. The chain combines TRBV27 with TRBJ2-1; possibly TRBD2 for D (5 bases). CDR1 MNHEY and CDR2 SMNVEV come from the germline V gene (reference sequence). The CDR3 loop spans 15 amino acids. Trimming pared 4 bases from V and 6 bases from J, leaving 16 bases between. The CDR3 coding sequence is TGTGCCAGCAGTTATCTAGCCCCACCGGGCAATGAGCAGTTCTTC. Its protein product is CASSYLAPPGNEQFF.

This clonotype was counted many times. The chain couples TRBV6-1 to TRBJ2-7; TRBD2 aligns across 11 bases. Germline V lookup: CDR1 MNHNS, CDR2 SASEGT. The V and J ends lost 7 bases and 3 bases, in that order; junction bases with no gene match: 8. CDR3 length equals 15 residues. DNA for the CDR3: TGTGCCAGCACCCTCTTGGGACTAGCGGTCTACGAGCAGTACTTC. This translates into CASTLLGLAVYEQYF.

This clonotype has a handful of counts. The V call is TRBV20-1, the J call TRBJ1-5, with D tentatively TRBD1 (5 bases). Trimming took 0 bases from V and 0 from J, leaving 12 bases between them. From germline, CDR1 is DFQATT and CDR2 SNEGSKA (reference sequence). The CDR3 runs 16 residues. CDR3 DNA: TGCAGTGCTAGAGATATCCGGGACGGTAGCAATCAGCCCCAGCATTTT. It codes for CSARDIRDGSNQPQHF.

This clonotype was seen at least ten times. The chain joins TRBV20-1 to TRBJ2-1, with 9 bases lining up with TRBD2. Germline V CDR1 and CDR2: DFQATT, SNEGSKA (reference sequence). J gave up 3 bases and V 6 bases, and 9 bases lay outside the gene matches. There are 15 residues in the CDR3. This CDR3 reads CSATLAGDVYNEQFF. In DNA, the CDR3 is TGCAGTGCAACCTTAGCGGGAGATGTCTACAATGAGCAGTTCTTC.

This clonotype turned up a few times. This rearrangement joins TRBV4-2 to TRBJ2-5; possibly TRBD2 for D (6 bases). The CDR3 extends over 14 amino acids. V was trimmed by 1 base and J by 2 bases, leaving 8 bases between them. Germline CDR1 is LGHNA and CDR2 is YNFKEQ. The CDR3 spells CASSQARGQETQYF. The CDR3 bases are TGTGCCAGCAGCCAAGCTCGGGGGCAAGAGACCCAGTACTTC.

This chain connects TRBV29-1 to TRBJ1-2; D possibly corresponds to TRBD1 (6 bases). This CDR3 comprises 13 residues. Germline V CDR1 and CDR2: SQVTM, ANQGSEA. V was pared by 4 bases and J by 3 bases, with 12 bases between. This chain's CDR3 is CSVAENRDYGYTF. In DNA, the CDR3 is TGCAGCGTTGCTGAGAACAGGGACTATGGCTACACCTTC.

In regard to this clonotype: One base away lies a much larger clone, so this may be a sequencing read error. CDR3 nucleotide sequence: TGCAGTGCCAACTTAGCGGGAAGACAAGAGACCCAGTCCTTC. Residues: CSANLAGRQETQSF. The V and J genes are TRBV20-1 and TRBJ2-5; 8 bases are shared with TRBD2. CDR3 size: 14 residues. Per the germline V gene, CDR1 is DFQATT and CDR2 is SNEGSKA (reference sequence).

This clonotype was counted many times. This chain uses TRBV12-3 or TRBV12-4 with TRBJ2-1; 11 bases fit TRBD2. V shed 6 bases and J 9 bases; nucleotides not matched to a gene: 7. The CDR3 sequence is 14 residues long. DNA of the CDR3: TGTGCCAGCAGACTAGCGGGAGACGTCGGTGAGCAGTTCTTC. This encodes CASRLAGDVGEQFF.

Ten or more counts support this clonotype. In DNA, the CDR3 is TGTGCCAGCAGCGTAGGCAGGCGAAACACCGGGGAGCTGTTTTTT. The encoded protein is CASSVGRRNTGELFF. The gene calls are TRBV9 and TRBJ2-2, with D uncertain. The germline CDR1 and CDR2 sequences are SGDLS and YYNGEE. V was clipped by 0 bases and J by 2 bases, with 8 bases between them. The CDR3 extends over 15 amino acids.

This clonotype was seen many times. This chain connects TRBV5-1 to TRBJ2-3; TRBD1 agrees at 10 bases. Germline loops: CDR1 SGHRS, CDR2 YFSETQ. This CDR3 contains 17 residues. The junction had 11 bases not matched to a gene; V was cut back by 5 bases and J by 2 bases. The CDR3 sequence: CASRSSRTGGITDTQYF. For the CDR3, the DNA is TGCGCCAGCAGGAGTAGTAGGACAGGGGGAATCACAGATACGCAGTATTTT.

This clonotype occurred a few times. The chain is built from TRBV29-1 and TRBJ1-3, with D uncertain. The CDR3 runs 13 residues. Germline CDR1 and CDR2: SQVTM and ANQGSEA. Deletions cut 4 bases from V and 4 bases from J, with 11 bases between. DNA of the CDR3: TGCAGCGTTGTGTCGCATTTCGGAAACACCATATATTTT. It codes for CSVVSHFGNTIYF.

This clonotype was counted between two and nine times. The rearrangement joins TRBV28 to TRBJ2-3, with 7 bases that match TRBD1. V was pared by 3 bases and J by 2 bases, with 14 bases of the junction left unmatched. The CDR3 contains 18 residues. The germline V gene has CDR1 MDHEN and CDR2 SYDVKM. This CDR3 is CASSFILGDSNNTDTQYF. CDR3 DNA: TGTGCCAGCAGTTTTATACTCGGGGACAGTAACAACACAGATACGCAGTATTTT.

CDR3 protein: CASRDRETSDTIYF. In DNA, the CDR3 is TGTGCCAGCAGGGACAGGGAGACCTCGGACACCATATATTTT. This rearrangement joins TRBV6-1 to TRBJ1-3; 8 bases align to TRBD1. Germline V gene lookup returns CDR1 MNHNS and CDR2 SASEGT. V was clipped by 6 bases and J by 8 bases; unmatched bases: 9. CDR3 length: 14 amino acids.

The sample holds one count of this clonotype. A clone one base away is much larger, so this may be a read error. The chain couples TRBV12-3 or TRBV12-4 to TRBJ2-1, with a weak D call TRBD2 (5 bases). The CDR3 covers 15 residues. V lost 8 bases, J lost 4 bases, and 18 bases lay in between. The CDR3 DNA follows: TGTGCCAGCGACAAGAGGGAGCAGACATACAATGAGCAGTTCTTC. It encodes CASDKREQTYNEQFF.